This TCR beta chain was retrieved from a study of T-cell reconstitution after alpha-beta-depleted transplantation in children. This clonotype has more than one count but fewer than ten. Unique molecular identifiers were used in preparing the TCRbeta library. MiXCR was run by TCRdb on the PCR reads, yielding one entry per CDR3 protein. This sample has 500,000 to 600,000 distinct CDR3 sequences, with approximately 30% found just once. The sequencing here drew on PBMCs from the stem cell graft donor, taken from the stem cell graft. The sequence was collected from a human donor who donated a stem cell graft to a child with aplastic anemia.

This chain's CDR3 is CASRRMSFPSGNTIYF. The CDR3 DNA sequence: TGTGCCAGCAGGCGTATGAGTTTTCCCTCTGGAAACACCATATATTTT. The rearrangement links TRBV12-3 or TRBV12-4 to TRBJ1-3; D is ambiguous. The CDR3 contains 16 residues. V gave up 6 bases and J gave up 0 bases, with 15 bases separating them.